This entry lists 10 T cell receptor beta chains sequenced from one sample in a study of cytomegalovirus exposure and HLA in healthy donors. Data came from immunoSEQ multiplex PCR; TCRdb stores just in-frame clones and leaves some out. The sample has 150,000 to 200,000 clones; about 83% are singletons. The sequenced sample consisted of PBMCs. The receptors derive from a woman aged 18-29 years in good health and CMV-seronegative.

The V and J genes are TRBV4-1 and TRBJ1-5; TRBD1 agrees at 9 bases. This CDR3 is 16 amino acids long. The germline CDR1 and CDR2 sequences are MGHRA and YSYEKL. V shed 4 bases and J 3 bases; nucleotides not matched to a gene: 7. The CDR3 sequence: CASSPKTGGNNQPQHF. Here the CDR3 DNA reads TGCGCCAGCAGCCCCAAGACAGGGGGGAACAATCAGCCCCAGCATTTT.

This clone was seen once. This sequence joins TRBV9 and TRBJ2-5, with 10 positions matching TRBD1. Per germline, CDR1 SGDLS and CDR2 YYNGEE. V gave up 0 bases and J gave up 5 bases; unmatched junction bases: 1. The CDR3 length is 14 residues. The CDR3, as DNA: TGTGCCAGCAGCGTAGGACAGGGGGCTGAGACCCAGTACTTC. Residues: CASSVGQGAETQYF.

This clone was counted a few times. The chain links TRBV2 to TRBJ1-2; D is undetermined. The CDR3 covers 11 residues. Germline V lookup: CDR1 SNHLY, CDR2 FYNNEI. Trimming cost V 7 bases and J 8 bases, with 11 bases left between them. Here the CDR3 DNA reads TGTGCCAGCAAGGTCCGCAGGGGCTACACCTTC. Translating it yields CASKVRRGYTF. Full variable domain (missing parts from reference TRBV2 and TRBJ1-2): EPEVTQTPSHQVTQMGQEVILRCVPISNHLYFYWYRQILGQKVEFLVSFYNNEISEKSEIFDDQFSVERPDGSNFTLKIRSTKLEDSAMYFCASKVRRGYTFGSGTRLTVV.

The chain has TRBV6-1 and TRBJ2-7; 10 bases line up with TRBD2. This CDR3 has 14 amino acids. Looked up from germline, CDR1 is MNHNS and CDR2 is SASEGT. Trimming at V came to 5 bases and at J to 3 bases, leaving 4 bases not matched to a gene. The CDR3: CASSRLAGIYEQYF. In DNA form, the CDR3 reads TGTGCCAGCAGTAGACTAGCGGGTATCTACGAGCAGTACTTC.

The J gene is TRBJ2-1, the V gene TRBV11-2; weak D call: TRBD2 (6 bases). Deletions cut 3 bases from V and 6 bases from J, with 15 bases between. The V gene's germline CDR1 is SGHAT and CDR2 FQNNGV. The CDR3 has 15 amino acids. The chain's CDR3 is CASSFLAGTVNEQFF. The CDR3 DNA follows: TGTGCCAGCAGCTTCCTGGCGGGGACGGTCAATGAGCAGTTCTTC.

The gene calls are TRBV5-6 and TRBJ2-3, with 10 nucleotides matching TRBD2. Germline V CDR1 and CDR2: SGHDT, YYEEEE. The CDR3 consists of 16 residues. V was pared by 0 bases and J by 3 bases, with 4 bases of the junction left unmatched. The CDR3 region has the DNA TGTGCCAGCAGCTTGGCTAGCGGGGGACTGACAGATACGCAGTATTTT. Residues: CASSLASGGLTDTQYF.

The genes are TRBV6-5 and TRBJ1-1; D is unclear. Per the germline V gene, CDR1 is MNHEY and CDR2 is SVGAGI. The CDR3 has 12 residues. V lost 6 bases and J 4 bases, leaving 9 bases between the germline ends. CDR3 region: CASSSQVTEAFF. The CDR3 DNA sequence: TGTGCCAGCAGCTCACAAGTCACTGAAGCTTTCTTT.

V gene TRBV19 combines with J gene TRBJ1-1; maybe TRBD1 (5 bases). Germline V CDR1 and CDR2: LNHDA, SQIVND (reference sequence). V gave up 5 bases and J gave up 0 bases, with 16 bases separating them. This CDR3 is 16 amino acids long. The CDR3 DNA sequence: TGTGCCAGTAGTGCCGACAGTGCCCGGATGAACACTGAAGCTTTCTTT. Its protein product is CASSADSARMNTEAFF.

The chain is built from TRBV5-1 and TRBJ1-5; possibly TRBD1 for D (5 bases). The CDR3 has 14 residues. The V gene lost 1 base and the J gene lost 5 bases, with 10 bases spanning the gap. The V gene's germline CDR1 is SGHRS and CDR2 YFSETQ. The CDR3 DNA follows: TGCGCCAGCAGCTTGATTGGGGGGGATCAGCCCCAGCATTTT. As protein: CASSLIGGDQPQHF.

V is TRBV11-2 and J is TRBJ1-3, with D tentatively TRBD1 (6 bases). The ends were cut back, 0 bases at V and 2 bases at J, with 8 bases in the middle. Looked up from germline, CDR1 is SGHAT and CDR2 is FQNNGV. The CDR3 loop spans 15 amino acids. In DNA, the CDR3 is TGTGCCAGCAGCTTAGAGGGGGCGCCTGGAAACACCATATATTTT. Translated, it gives CASSLEGAPGNTIYF.